These T cell receptor beta chains were read from a single sample in a study of blood T cell repertoires in COVID-19. TCRdb keeps only in-frame clones here, not all; method: immunoSEQ multiplex PCR. The table includes about 240,000 clones, 87% detected once. Sequenced sample: peripheral blood. These receptors were obtained from a man in his sixties who had recovered from COVID-19. The CDR3 runs from the conserved cysteine through the conserved F or W. The order of the fields is clone size, V gene, J gene, D gene, CDR3 DNA, CDR3 protein. The D gene is left open where the match is weak. Size tells how often a clone was seen (once, few, many) or the class of an expanded clone, and some rows leave it out.

.	TRBV2	TRBJ1-2	.	TGTGCCAGACAGGAATCCCCCGGCGGCTACACCTTC	CARQESPGGYTF
.	TRBV5-1	TRBJ2-5	.	TGCGCCAGTACCTTCGGCGGGGAGACCCAGTACTTC	CASTFGGETQYF
.	TRBV19	TRBJ2-1	.	TGTGCCAGTAGTATAGACAGCTCTAGCTCCTACAATGAGCAGTTCTTC	CASSIDSSSSYNEQFF
.	TRBV30	TRBJ1-3	TRBD1	TGTGCCTGGAGTGTACTAGATCCGACAGGGGGAAGAGGAAACACCATATATTTT	CAWSVLDPTGGRGNTIYF
.	TRBV24-1	TRBJ1-4	.	TGTGCCACCAGTCGCGGGGACGGGGGAAGCGAAAAACTGTTTTTT	CATSRGDGGSEKLFF
.	TRBV18	TRBJ2-7	.	TGTGCCAGCTCACCTTGGGACACCCACTCCTACGAGCAGTACTTC	CASSPWDTHSYEQYF
once	TRBV27	TRBJ2-6	.	TGTGCCAGCACTAAGGCAGGGGCGAACTCTGGGGCCAACGTCCTGACTTTC	CASTKAGANSGANVLTF
.	TRBV7-6	TRBJ1-2	TRBD1	TGTGCCAGCAGCTTAGAACGGGACAGGGGAGAAGGCTACACCTTC	CASSLERDRGEGYTF
.	TRBV19	TRBJ2-1	.	TGTGCCACCCGCCGGGGGGCGGCCTACAATGAGCAGTTCTTC	CATRRGAAYNEQFF
.	TRBV11-2	TRBJ1-6	.	TGTGCCAGCAGCGGCCACAGGGATTCACCCCTCCACTTT	CASSGHRDSPLHF
.	TRBV5-1	TRBJ2-2	TRBD2	TGCGCCAGCAGCTTCGGACTAGCATTCAACACCGGGGAGCTGTTTTTT	CASSFGLAFNTGELFF
.	TRBV6-5	TRBJ1-5	.	TGTGCCAGCAAGGACAAAAATAGCAATCAGCCCCAGCATTTT	CASKDKNSNQPQHF
.	TRBV5-1	TRBJ1-5	.	TGCGCCAGCAGCTTGGAGGGCGCGGGGAATCAGCCCCAGCATTTT	CASSLEGAGNQPQHF
.	TRBV5-4	TRBJ1-1	TRBD1	TGTGCCAGCAGCCCCCGGACAGGGACAACTGAAGCTTTCTTT	CASSPRTGTTEAFF
.	TRBV3-1/TRBV3-2	TRBJ1-2	.	TGTGCCAGCAGCCAAGAAGCGGGCCATGGGGGCTACACCTTC	CASSQEAGHGGYTF
few	TRBV5-1	TRBJ1-5	.	TGCGCCAGCAGCTTACAGGGTTATAGCAATCAGCCCCAGCATTTT	CASSLQGYSNQPQHF
.	TRBV5-1	TRBJ2-4	TRBD1	TGCGCCAGCAGCTCTCTAGACAGGGAGAACATTCAGTACTTC	CASSSLDRENIQYF
.	TRBV5-6	TRBJ2-1	TRBD2	TGTGCCAGCAGCTCGGTACGGGGGGTCTACAATGAGCAGTTCTTC	CASSSVRGVYNEQFF
.	TRBV6-6	TRBJ1-1	.	TGTGCCAGCAGTTACTCGGGGGCGCGTACTGAAGCTTTCTTT	CASSYSGARTEAFF
.	TRBV6-6	TRBJ2-3	.	TGTGCCAGCCTCCTTAGGGGGGGTGGAACAGATACGCAGTATTTT	CASLLRGGGTDTQYF
few	TRBV5-1	TRBJ1-5	.	TGCGCCAGCAGCTTGGACTATAATCAGCCCCAGCATTTT	CASSLDYNQPQHF
.	TRBV6-6	TRBJ2-2	.	TGTGCCAGCAGTTACTCGAATATACTGAACACCGGGGAGCTGTTTTTT	CASSYSNILNTGELFF
.	TRBV7-7	TRBJ2-1	.	TGTGCCAGCAGCTTGGGCCAGGGCGCCAATGAGCAGTTCTTC	CASSLGQGANEQFF
.	TRBV5-6	TRBJ2-7	.	TGTGCCAGCAGCCCGCTCGGAGGAAGCGCATTACTCGAGCAGTACTTC	CASSPLGGSALLEQYF
.	TRBV15	TRBJ2-3	TRBD1	TGTGCCACCAGCGGTTACAGGGGAATTAGCACAGATACGCAGTATTTT	CATSGYRGISTDTQYF
.	TRBV19	TRBJ1-2	.	TGTGCCAGTAGTATGGCGGGACGGTATGGCTACACCTTC	CASSMAGRYGYTF
.	TRBV5-4	TRBJ1-2	.	TGTGCCAGCAGCGCCGCGATGGATGGCTACACCTTC	CASSAAMDGYTF
.	TRBV5-1	TRBJ2-3	.	TGCGCCAGCAGCTTCGGAGATACAGATACGCAGTATTTT	CASSFGDTDTQYF
.	TRBV30	TRBJ1-4	TRBD1	TGTGCCTGGGGAGGACAGGGGATTGGGTTTGTGCCCGAAAAACTGTTTTTT	CAWGGQGIGFVPEKLFF
.	TRBV28	TRBJ2-3	TRBD1	TGTGCCAGCAGTTTAGCGAAGACAGGGACACTATTTACGCAGTATTTT	CASSLAKTGTLFTQYF
.	TRBV10-3	TRBJ2-2	TRBD2	TGTGCCATCAGTGAGTCGGGAGGGGAGACCGGGGAGCTGTTTTTT	CAISESGGETGELFF
.	TRBV3-1/TRBV3-2	TRBJ2-7	.	TGTGCCAGCAGCCAGGAGGGGGCGGGAGAGCAGTACTTC	CASSQEGAGEQYF
.	TRBV12-3/TRBV12-4	TRBJ2-3	.	TGTGCCAGCAGTTTAGCGCTAGCAGATACGCAGTATTTT	CASSLALADTQYF
.	TRBV18	TRBJ1-2	.	TGTGCCAGCTCACCACGAGACTCAGGGCCCGAAGTCTATGGCTACACCTTC	CASSPRDSGPEVYGYTF
.	TRBV24-1	TRBJ1-1	.	TGTGCCACCAGTGAGGCAGGGTTTGCTGAAGCTTTCTTT	CATSEAGFAEAFF
.	TRBV18	TRBJ2-5	.	TGTGCCAGCTCACCGATACAGGGGAGGGAGACCCAGTACTTC	CASSPIQGRETQYF
once	TRBV27	TRBJ1-1	TRBD1	TGTGCCAGCAGTTTCCACAGGGGGCGCACTGAAGCTTTCTTT	CASSFHRGRTEAFF
.	TRBV5-1	TRBJ2-6	.	TGCGCCAGCAGCTTGGCGGGCAGGGGCTCTGGGGCCAACGTCCTGACTTTC	CASSLAGRGSGANVLTF
.	TRBV19	TRBJ2-1	.	TGTGCCAGTAGTATAAGAATTACAGGCCCCAATGAGCAGTTCTTC	CASSIRITGPNEQFF
once	TRBV10-2	TRBJ2-1	.	TGCGCCAGCAGTGGAGGCGGGACTCCGACGGAAAGATACAATGAGCAGTTCTTC	CASSGGGTPTERYNEQFF
.	TRBV5-6	TRBJ1-4	.	TGTGCCAGCAGCTTACGGACTCCAGGTGAAAAACTGTTTTTT	CASSLRTPGEKLFF
.	TRBV3-1/TRBV3-2	TRBJ2-7	TRBD1	TGTGCCAGCAGCCACCTCGGACAGGGAAGAAGCTACGAGCAGTACTTC	CASSHLGQGRSYEQYF
.	TRBV9	TRBJ2-5	TRBD1	TGTGCCAGCAGCGTAGGACAGGGTAAGGAGACCCAGTACTTC	CASSVGQGKETQYF